This T cell receptor beta chain was profiled in a study of regulatory T cells in long-lasting Graves disease. Arm-PCR of CDR3 regions with iRepertoire HTBI primers generated TCR beta libraries. TCRdb re-derived calls from the multiplex PCR reads in MiXCR, one entry per CDR3 protein. The table records a few hundred thousand distinct CDR3 sequences, about 20% of them present only once. Time point of the sample: persistent/refractory GD, antithyroid drugs over 5 years with positive TRAb. PBMCs provided the RNA from which the TCR library was made. This clonotype was seen a few times. The CDR3 is made up of 16 amino acids. V was pared by 3 bases and J by 2 bases, with 15 bases between. Germline V gives CDR1 SGHTA, CDR2 FQGTGA.

This sequence joins TRBV7-3 and TRBJ2-3; D not resolved. This material consisted of peripheral blood mononuclear cells (PBMCs), taken when the disease was refractory, from a patient treated with antithyroid drugs. The sequence was collected from a female donor with Graves disease. The CDR3 loop reads CASSFPESGDTDTQYF. The CDR3 DNA reads as TGTGCCAGCAGCTTCCCCGAGAGTGGAGACACAGATACGCAGTATTTT.